These 20 T cell receptor beta chains came from one sample sequenced in a study of beta chain features in type 1 diabetes. Antigens of these TCRs are unknown. Reverse transcription of all isolated RNA meant that expressed TCRB transcripts were sequenced. The data were produced by immunoSEQ multiplex PCR, yet TCRdb's version contains in-frame clones alone and is incomplete. This sample has hundreds of thousands of clones, with around 9.9% found just once. Study-wide results and caveats: All four CD4+ subsets of Type 1 diabetes patients contained TCRB CDR3s that were moderately but significantly shorter.

The sample consisted of naive CD4+ T cells from blood. The receptors derive from a man younger than 45 with type 1 diabetes.

The chain is built from TRBV2 and TRBJ1-2; tentatively, D is TRBD1 (6 bases). This CDR3 spans 15 amino acids. Deletions cut 6 bases from V and 2 bases from J, with 16 bases between. Germline values: CDR1 SNHLY, CDR2 FYNNEI. The CDR3 region is CASRARWTANYGYTF. CDR3 DNA sequence: TGTGCCAGCAGAGCCCGTTGGACAGCCAACTATGGCTACACCTTC. The whole variable domain, filled in from reference TRBV2 and TRBJ1-2, reads EPEVTQTPSHQVTQMGQEVILRCVPISNHLYFYWYRQILGQKVEFLVSFYNNEISEKSEIFDDQFSVERPDGSNFTLKIRSTKLEDSAMYFCASRARWTANYGYTFGSGTRLTVV.

V gene TRBV28 combines with J gene TRBJ1-6; unclear D gene. Trimming took 1 base from V and 0 from J, leaving 10 bases between them. Germline CDR1 and CDR2: MDHEN and SYDVKM. CDR3 length equals 17 residues. As DNA, the CDR3 is TGTGCCAGCAGTTTATACGGAGTAAGCTCCTATAATTCACCCCTCCACTTT. Its translation is CASSLYGVSSYNSPLHF.

The table lists this clone with a few counts. V gene TRBV27 combines with J gene TRBJ1-5; 7 bases match TRBD1. V was pared by 6 bases and J by 3 bases, with 5 bases of the junction left unmatched. The CDR3 is 14 amino acids. CDR1 is MNHEY, CDR2 SMNVEV, per germline (reference sequence). This chain's CDR3 is CASSWGQFNQPQHF. The DNA for the CDR3 is TGTGCCAGCAGCTGGGGACAGTTCAATCAGCCCCAGCATTTT.

The J gene is TRBJ2-7, the V gene TRBV6-5, with TRBD2 identical over 11 bases. Germline V gene sequence: CDR1 MNHEY, CDR2 SVGAGI. CDR3 length: 15 residues. The V and J ends lost 0 bases and 4 bases, in that order; junction bases with no gene match: 2. The CDR3 DNA sequence: TGTGCCAGCAGTTACTCGGCTAGCGGGGGGTACGAGCAGTACTTC. Protein product: CASSYSASGGYEQYF.

This clone was detected only a few times. The chain recombines TRBV5-1 with TRBJ1-1; 10 nucleotides line up with TRBD1. The junction had 9 bases not matched to a gene; V was cut back by 4 bases and J by 0 bases. This CDR3 comprises 17 residues. Germline loops: CDR1 SGHRS, CDR2 YFSETQ. The CDR3 nucleotides are TGCGCCAGCAGCCGGGGCGACAGGGGGCCTTTGAACACTGAAGCTTTCTTT. Its protein is CASSRGDRGPLNTEAFF.

Only a few counts were recorded for this clone. The chain is built from TRBV7-9 and TRBJ2-3, with D perhaps matching TRBD2 (5 bases). Between the trimmed V and J ends, which lost 5 bases and 3 bases, there was a span of 9 bases. The CDR3 runs to 13 residues. The germline CDR1 and CDR2 sequences are SEHNR and FQNEAQ (reference sequence). This CDR3 is CASSVRGTDTQYF. CDR3 bases: TGTGCCAGCAGCGTCCGGGGAACAGATACGCAGTATTTT.

This chain connects TRBV9 to TRBJ2-6; tentative D call: TRBD1 (6 bases). Germline assignment: CDR1 SGDLS and CDR2 YYNGEE. V was shortened by 3 bases and J by 3 bases, with 10 bases between the two germline ends. This CDR3 spans 15 amino acids. The CDR3 nucleotides read TGTGCCAGCAGCGCCCAGGGGAGTGGGGCCAACGTCCTGACTTTC. This encodes CASSAQGSGANVLTF.

This clone appeared a few times. This chain joins TRBV5-1 and TRBJ2-7, with a possible D match to TRBD2 (5 bases). The CDR3 extends over 15 amino acids. Per the germline V gene, CDR1 is SGHRS and CDR2 is YFSETQ. Trimming stripped 4 bases from V and 0 bases from J, with 14 bases between. The CDR3, as DNA: TGCGCCAGCAGCCTGTATGGGAGTTTCTCCTACGAGCAGTACTTC. Translating it yields CASSLYGSFSYEQYF.

This chain uses TRBV28 with TRBJ2-3; 9 nucleotides match TRBD2. V shed 4 bases, J shed 1 base, and the junction held 6 bases outside the gene matches. CDR1 and CDR2 from the germline V gene are MDHEN and SYDVKM. The CDR3 totals 16 residues. CDR3 nucleotide sequence: TGTGCCAGCAGTTCTCCGGCTAGCGGGGGCACAGATACGCAGTATTTT. Encoded protein: CASSSPASGGTDTQYF.

V is TRBV5-6 and J is TRBJ2-5; D ambiguous. This CDR3 is 15 amino acids long. Germline V CDR1 and CDR2: SGHDT, YYEEEE. V lost 2 bases and J lost 5, with 16 bases in between. In DNA form, the CDR3 reads TGTGCCAGCAGCTTAATCACCTCGGCGCGGGAGACCCAGTACTTC. Translating gives CASSLITSARETQYF. The full variable domain, its missing parts supplied by reference TRBV5-6 and TRBJ2-5, is DAGVTQSPTHLIKTRGQQVTLRCSPKSGHDTVSWYQQALGQGPQFIFQYYEEEERQRGNFPDRFSGHQFPNYSSELNVNALLLGDSALYLCASSLITSARETQYFGPGTRLLVL.

This clone has a handful of counts. The rearrangement joins TRBV7-9 to TRBJ2-3; 8 nucleotides match TRBD2. This CDR3 is built from 14 residues. The V and J ends lost 5 bases and 3 bases, in that order; junction bases with no gene match: 4. Germline lookup yields CDR1 SEHNR and CDR2 FQNEAQ (reference sequence). The CDR3 loop is CASSLRGGTDTQYF. In DNA form, the CDR3 reads TGTGCCAGCAGCCTCCGCGGGGGGACAGATACGCAGTATTTT. Drawing the rest from reference TRBV7-9 and TRBJ2-3, the complete variable domain is DTGVSQNPRHKITKRGQNVTFRCDPISEHNRLYWYRQTLGQGPEFLTYFQNEAQLEKSRLLSDRFSAERPKGSFSTLEIQRTEQGDSAMYLCASSLRGGTDTQYFGPGTRLTVL.

This chain links TRBV6-5 with TRBJ1-5, with D perhaps TRBD1 (5 bases). CDR3 length: 14 amino acids. Trimming removed 5 bases from V and 2 bases from J, with 10 bases in between. CDR1 MNHEY and CDR2 SVGAGI come from the germline V gene. CDR3 in amino acids: CASSAKGRNQPQHF. The CDR3 region has the DNA TGTGCCAGCAGTGCGAAGGGGCGCAATCAGCCCCAGCATTTT.

This clone was detected only a few times. This chain uses TRBV2 with TRBJ2-5, with D possibly being TRBD2 (6 bases). CDR3 size: 12 residues. Germline CDR1 and CDR2: SNHLY and FYNNEI. As DNA, the CDR3 is TGTGCTCTTTCCGGGGGTCGGGAGACCCAGTACTTC. Translated: CALSGGRETQYF.

In nucleotides, the CDR3 is TGTGCCAGCAGTTTAACTGTCATGATCAACACTGAAGCTTTCTTT. Amino acids: CASSLTVMINTEAFF. The V and J genes are TRBV28 and TRBJ1-1; D is ambiguous. Germline V lookup: CDR1 MDHEN, CDR2 SYDVKM. Trimming removed 2 bases at V and 2 bases at J, with 12 bases between. The length of the CDR3 is 15 residues.

There are a few counts of this clone. The CDR3 DNA follows: TGTGCCAGCAGCTTAGAAGGCGGGGGGGCGGTAGATACGCAGTATTTT. Its translation: CASSLEGGGAVDTQYF. The chain carries TRBV7-8 and TRBJ2-3; 9 positions agree with TRBD2. J gave up 5 bases and V 1 base, and 7 bases lay outside the gene matches. The CDR3 runs to 16 residues. Per the germline V gene, CDR1 is SGHVS and CDR2 is FQNEAQ.

This chain joins TRBV7-6 and TRBJ2-1; perhaps TRBD2 as D (5 bases). There are 16 residues in the CDR3. Trimming took off 2 bases at V and 5 bases at J, with 16 bases between the two ends. Germline CDR1 and CDR2: SGHVS and FNYEAQ. This chain's CDR3 is CASSLLGAGFDNEQFF. The CDR3 nucleotides read TGTGCCAGCAGCTTACTCGGTGCGGGCTTTGACAATGAGCAGTTCTTC.

The chain combines TRBV18 with TRBJ1-1; D possibly corresponds to TRBD1 (5 bases). The V gene lost 5 bases and the J gene lost 0 bases, with 10 bases spanning the gap. Germline V gene sequence: CDR1 KGHSH, CDR2 LQKENI. The CDR3 totals 14 residues. The CDR3 loop reads CASSARVVNTEAFF. CDR3 DNA sequence: TGTGCCAGCTCAGCCAGGGTGGTGAACACTGAAGCTTTCTTT.

The chain links TRBV9 to TRBJ2-7; TRBD2 agrees at 8 bases. Germline assignment: CDR1 SGDLS and CDR2 YYNGEE. The J segment lost 2 bases and the V segment lost 1 base, leaving 8 bases of the junction unmatched. CDR3 length equals 16 residues. The CDR3: CASSVRGGGTTYEQYF. The CDR3 DNA is TGTGCCAGCAGCGTAAGGGGCGGGGGGACGACCTACGAGCAGTACTTC.

This clone has a handful of counts. The V and J genes are TRBV4-2 and TRBJ2-1; a weak D match, TRBD2 (5 bases). The CDR3 consists of 14 residues. The germline V and J ends were trimmed by 5 bases and 4 bases, with 12 bases remaining between them. The germline V gene has CDR1 LGHNA and CDR2 YNFKEQ. CDR3 bases: TGTGCCAGCAGCAAACGGACTGGGTACAATGAGCAGTTCTTC. This translates into CASSKRTGYNEQFF.

The chain carries TRBV29-1 and TRBJ2-7, with 7 bases lining up with TRBD1. The V and J ends lost 4 bases and 7 bases, in that order; junction bases with no gene match: 10. The CDR3 covers 13 residues. Germline CDR1 and CDR2: SQVTM and ANQGSEA. The CDR3 DNA is TGCAGCGTTGTAGCAGGGGGTCTGGAAGAGCAGTACTTC. Translated, it gives CSVVAGGLEEQYF.